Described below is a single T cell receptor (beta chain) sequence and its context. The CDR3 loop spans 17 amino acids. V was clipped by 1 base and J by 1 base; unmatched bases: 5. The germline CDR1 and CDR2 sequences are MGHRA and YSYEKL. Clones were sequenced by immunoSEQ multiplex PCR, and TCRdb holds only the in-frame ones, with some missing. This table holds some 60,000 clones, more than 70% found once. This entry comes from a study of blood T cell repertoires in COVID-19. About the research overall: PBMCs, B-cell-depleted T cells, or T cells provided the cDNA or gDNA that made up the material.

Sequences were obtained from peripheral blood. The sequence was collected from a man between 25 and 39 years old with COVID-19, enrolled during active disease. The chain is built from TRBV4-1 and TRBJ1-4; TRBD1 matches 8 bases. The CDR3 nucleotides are TGCGCCAGCAGCCAAGGGGCAGGGGGCCTAACTAATGAAAAACTGTTTTTT. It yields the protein CASSQGAGGLTNEKLFF.